This entry features one TCR beta chain sequence. Its antigen is not identified. The data were obtained in a study of blood T cells in healthy people across ages. About the study: Template switching retrieved approximately one barcoded beta molecule for each two T cells.

From germline, CDR1 is SGDLS and CDR2 YYNGEE. The V end was cut by 0 bases, the J end by 0 bases, with 5 bases between. The CDR3 is 14 amino acids. A J-beta primer mix and a sample-barcoded 5' primer were used in a second PCR of roughly 6 to 11 cycles. TCRdb reprocessed the 5' RACE reads via MiXCR and lists one record per CDR3 protein. The table lists roughly 730,000 distinct CDR3 sequences, 56% of them singletons. Study-wide findings and caveats: Not knowing donor CMV status may have confounded expanded clonotype changes. Getting older went along with TCR beta diversity per million T cells dropping roughly linearly.

This sequence originates from a man aged 35 to 55 in good health. This chain uses TRBV9 with TRBJ2-3, with D unclear. The sequenced sample was blood. The CDR3 coding sequence is TGTGCCAGCAGCGTAGAACGGAGCACAGATACGCAGTATTTT. Translating gives CASSVERSTDTQYF.